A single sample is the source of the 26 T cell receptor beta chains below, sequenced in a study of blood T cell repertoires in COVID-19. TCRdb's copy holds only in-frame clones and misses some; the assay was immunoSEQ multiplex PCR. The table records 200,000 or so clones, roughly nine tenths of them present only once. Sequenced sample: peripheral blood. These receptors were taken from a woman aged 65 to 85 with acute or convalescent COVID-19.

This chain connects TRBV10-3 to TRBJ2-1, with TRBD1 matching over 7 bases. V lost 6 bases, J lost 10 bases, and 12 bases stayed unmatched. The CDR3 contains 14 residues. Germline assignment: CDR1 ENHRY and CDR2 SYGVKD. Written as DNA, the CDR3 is TGTGCCATCAGCCCAGGGACAGCGGAAGGGGAGCAGTTCTTC. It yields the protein CAISPGTAEGEQFF.

Here the CDR3 reads CASSYYPSGTGGTGELFF. In DNA form, the CDR3 reads TGTGCCAGCAGCTATTACCCTTCCGGGACAGGGGGCACCGGGGAGCTGTTTTTT. This sequence joins TRBV13 and TRBJ2-2; 11 bases are a match to TRBD1. V was clipped by 4 bases and J by 4 bases; unmatched bases: 11. Germline V gene lookup returns CDR1 PRHDT and CDR2 FYEKMQ (reference sequence). The CDR3 sequence is 18 residues long.

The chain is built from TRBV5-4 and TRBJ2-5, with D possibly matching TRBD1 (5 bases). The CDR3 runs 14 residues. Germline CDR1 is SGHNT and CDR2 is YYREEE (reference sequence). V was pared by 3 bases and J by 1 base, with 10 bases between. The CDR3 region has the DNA TGTGCCAGCAGCTCCTCCGACAGCCAAGAGACCCAGTACTTC. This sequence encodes CASSSSDSQETQYF.

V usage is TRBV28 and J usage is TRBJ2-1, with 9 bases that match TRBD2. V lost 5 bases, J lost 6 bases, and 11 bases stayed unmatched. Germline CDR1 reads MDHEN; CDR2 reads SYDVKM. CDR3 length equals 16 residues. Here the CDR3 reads CASSEGHSGSFNEQFF. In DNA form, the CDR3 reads TGTGCCAGCAGTGAAGGTCATAGCGGGAGCTTCAATGAGCAGTTCTTC. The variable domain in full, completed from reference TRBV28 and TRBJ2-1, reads DVKVTQSSRYLVKRTGEKVFLECVQDMDHENMFWYRQDPGLGLRLIYFSYDVKMKEKGDIPEGYSVSREKKERFSLILESASTNQTSMYLCASSEGHSGSFNEQFFGPGTRLTVL.

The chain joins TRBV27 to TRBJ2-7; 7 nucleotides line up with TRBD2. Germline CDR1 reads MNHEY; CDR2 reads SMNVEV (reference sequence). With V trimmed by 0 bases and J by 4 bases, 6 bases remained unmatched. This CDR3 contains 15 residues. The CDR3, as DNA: TGTGCCAGCAGTTTATCTCGGGCCGGGGGGTACGAGCAGTACTTC. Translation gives CASSLSRAGGYEQYF.

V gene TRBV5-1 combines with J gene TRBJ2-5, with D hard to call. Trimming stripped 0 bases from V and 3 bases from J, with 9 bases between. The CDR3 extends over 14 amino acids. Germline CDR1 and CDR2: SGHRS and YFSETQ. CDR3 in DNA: TGCGCCAGCAGCTTGGACTCCTTAAAAGAGACCCAGTACTTC. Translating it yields CASSLDSLKETQYF.

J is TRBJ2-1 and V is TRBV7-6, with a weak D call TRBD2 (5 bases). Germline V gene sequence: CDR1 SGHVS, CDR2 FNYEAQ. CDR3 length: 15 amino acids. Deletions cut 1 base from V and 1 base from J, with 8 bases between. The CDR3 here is CASSLGTVSYNEQFF. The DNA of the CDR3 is TGTGCCAGCAGCTTAGGGACTGTTTCCTACAATGAGCAGTTCTTC.

DNA for the CDR3: TGTGCCAGCAGTATAGCGGGACGTACCATCGGGGAGCAGTTCTTC. Its protein product is CASSIAGRTIGEQFF. The chain uses TRBV6-5 and TRBJ2-1; TRBD2 matches at 8 bases. Per germline, CDR1 MNHEY and CDR2 SVGAGI. The CDR3 consists of 15 residues. V trimming: 5 bases; J trimming: 10 bases; junction bases outside the gene matches: 13.

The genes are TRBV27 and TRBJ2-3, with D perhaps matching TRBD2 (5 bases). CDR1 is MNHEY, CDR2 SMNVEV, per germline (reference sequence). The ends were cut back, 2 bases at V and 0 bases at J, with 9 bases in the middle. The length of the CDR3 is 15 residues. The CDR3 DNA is TGTGCCAGCAGTTTAGAAGGGAGAAGCACAGATACGCAGTATTTT. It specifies CASSLEGRSTDTQYF.

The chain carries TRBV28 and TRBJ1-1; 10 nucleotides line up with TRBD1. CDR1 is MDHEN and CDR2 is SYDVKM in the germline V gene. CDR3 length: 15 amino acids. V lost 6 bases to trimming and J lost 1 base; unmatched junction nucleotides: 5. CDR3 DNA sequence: TGTGCCAGCAGCCAGGACAGGGGGAGGAACACTGAAGCTTTCTTT. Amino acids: CASSQDRGRNTEAFF.

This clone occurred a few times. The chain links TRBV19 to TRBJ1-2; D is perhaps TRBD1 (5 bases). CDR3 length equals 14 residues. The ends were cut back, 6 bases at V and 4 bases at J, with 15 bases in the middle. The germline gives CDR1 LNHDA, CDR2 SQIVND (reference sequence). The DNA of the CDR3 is TGTGCCAGTAGAAGGATAGGGGAAGCCTATGGCTACACCTTC. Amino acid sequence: CASRRIGEAYGYTF.

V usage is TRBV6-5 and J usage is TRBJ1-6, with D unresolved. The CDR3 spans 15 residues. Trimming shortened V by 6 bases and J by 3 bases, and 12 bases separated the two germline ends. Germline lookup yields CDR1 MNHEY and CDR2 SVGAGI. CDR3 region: CASRLARNYNSPLHF. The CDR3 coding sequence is TGTGCCAGCAGACTCGCCAGGAACTATAATTCACCCCTCCACTTT.

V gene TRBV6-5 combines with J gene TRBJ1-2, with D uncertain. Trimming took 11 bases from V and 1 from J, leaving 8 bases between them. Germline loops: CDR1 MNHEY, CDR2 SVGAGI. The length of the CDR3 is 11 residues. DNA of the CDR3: TGTGCCGCCCGGGTTAACTATGGCTACACCTTC. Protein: CAARVNYGYTF.

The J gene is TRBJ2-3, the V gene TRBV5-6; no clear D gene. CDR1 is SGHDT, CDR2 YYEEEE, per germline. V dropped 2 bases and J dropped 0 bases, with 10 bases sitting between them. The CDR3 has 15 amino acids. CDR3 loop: CASSFGVSSTDTQYF. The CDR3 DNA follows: TGTGCCAGCAGCTTTGGAGTAAGTAGCACAGATACGCAGTATTTT.

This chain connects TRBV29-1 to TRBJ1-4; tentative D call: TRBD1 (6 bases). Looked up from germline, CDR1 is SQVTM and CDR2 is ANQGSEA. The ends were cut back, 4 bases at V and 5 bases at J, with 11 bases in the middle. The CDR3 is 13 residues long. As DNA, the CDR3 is TGCAGCGTTGGAGGGGGGGGGAATGAAAAACTGTTTTTT. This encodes CSVGGGGNEKLFF.

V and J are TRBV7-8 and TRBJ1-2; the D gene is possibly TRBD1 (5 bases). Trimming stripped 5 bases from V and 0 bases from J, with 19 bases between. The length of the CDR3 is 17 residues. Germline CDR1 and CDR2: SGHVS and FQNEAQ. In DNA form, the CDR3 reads TGTGCCAGCAGCCATCTCACCCCAGGGCCACCTAACTATGGCTACACCTTC. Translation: CASSHLTPGPPNYGYTF.

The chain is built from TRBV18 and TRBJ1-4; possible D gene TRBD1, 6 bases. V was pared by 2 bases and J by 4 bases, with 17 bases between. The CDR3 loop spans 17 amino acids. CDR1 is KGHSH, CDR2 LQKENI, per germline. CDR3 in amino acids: CASSPISQGRNNEKLFF. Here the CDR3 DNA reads TGTGCCAGCTCACCAATTTCACAGGGCCGAAATAATGAAAAACTGTTTTTT.

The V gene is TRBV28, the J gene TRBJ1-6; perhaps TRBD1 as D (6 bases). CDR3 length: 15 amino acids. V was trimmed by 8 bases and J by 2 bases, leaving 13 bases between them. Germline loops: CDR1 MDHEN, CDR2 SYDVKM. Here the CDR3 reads CASGDTRTYNSPLHF. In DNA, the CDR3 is TGTGCCAGCGGGGACACCAGAACCTATAATTCACCCCTCCACTTT.

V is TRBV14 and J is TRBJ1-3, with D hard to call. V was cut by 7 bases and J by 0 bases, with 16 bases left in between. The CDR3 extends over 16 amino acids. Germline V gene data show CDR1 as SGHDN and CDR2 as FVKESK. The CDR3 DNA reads TGTGCCAGCAACCGGGGAGGCGGCAGCTCTGGAAACACCATATATTTT. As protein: CASNRGGGSSGNTIYF.

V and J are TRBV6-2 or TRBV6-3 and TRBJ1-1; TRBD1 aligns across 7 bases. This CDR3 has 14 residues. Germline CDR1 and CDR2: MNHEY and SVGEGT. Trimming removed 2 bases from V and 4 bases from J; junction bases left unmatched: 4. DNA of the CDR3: TGTGCCAGCAGTTACCTCCCAGGGGGCACTGAAGCTTTCTTT. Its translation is CASSYLPGGTEAFF.

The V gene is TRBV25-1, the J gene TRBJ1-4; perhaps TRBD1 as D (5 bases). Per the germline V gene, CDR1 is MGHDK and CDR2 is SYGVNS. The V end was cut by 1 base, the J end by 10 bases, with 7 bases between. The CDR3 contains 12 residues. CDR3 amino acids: CASSEWRGKLFF. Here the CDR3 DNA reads TGTGCCAGCAGTGAATGGAGGGGAAAACTGTTTTTT.

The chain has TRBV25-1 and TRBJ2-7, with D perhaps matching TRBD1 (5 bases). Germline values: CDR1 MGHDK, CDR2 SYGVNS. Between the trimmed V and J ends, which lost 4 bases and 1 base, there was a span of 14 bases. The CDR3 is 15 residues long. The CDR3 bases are TGTGCCAGCAGTGGCAACCAGGGCCTTTCCTACGAGCAGTACTTC. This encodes CASSGNQGLSYEQYF.

The CDR3 DNA reads TGTGCCACCAGTGATGCAGGCCCGGGGAATGAAAAACTGTTTTTT. Protein sequence: CATSDAGPGNEKLFF. The genes are TRBV24-1 and TRBJ1-4; D uncertain. CDR3 length: 15 amino acids. Germline CDR1 reads KGHDR; CDR2 reads SFDVKD. The V end lost 3 bases, the J end lost 5 bases, and 12 bases lay between the germline ends.

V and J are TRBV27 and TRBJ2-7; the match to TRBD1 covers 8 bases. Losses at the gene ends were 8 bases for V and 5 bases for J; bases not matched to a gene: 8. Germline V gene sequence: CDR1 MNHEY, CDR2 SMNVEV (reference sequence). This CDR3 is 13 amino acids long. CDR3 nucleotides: TGTGCCAGCGAGGACAGGGCAAAAGACGAGCAGTACTTC. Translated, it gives CASEDRAKDEQYF.

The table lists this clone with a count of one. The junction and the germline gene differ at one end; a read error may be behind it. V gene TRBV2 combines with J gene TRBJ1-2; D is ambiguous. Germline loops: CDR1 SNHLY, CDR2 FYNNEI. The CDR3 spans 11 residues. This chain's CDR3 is CASRNSYGYTF. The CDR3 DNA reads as TGTGCGAGCAGGAACAGCTATGGCTACACCTTC.

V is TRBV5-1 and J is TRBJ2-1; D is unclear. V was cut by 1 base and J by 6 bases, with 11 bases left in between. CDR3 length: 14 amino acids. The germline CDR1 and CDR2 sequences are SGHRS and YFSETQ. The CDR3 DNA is TGCGCCAGCAGCTTGCGGAGTCTGCCCAATGAGCAGTTCTTC. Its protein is CASSLRSLPNEQFF.